This TCR beta chain derives from a study of blood T cell repertoires in COVID-19. At the level of the study: The United States, Italy and Spain provided the acute and convalescent COVID-19 samples. T cells, B-cell-depleted T cells, or PBMCs provided the cDNA or gDNA that served as material.

Libraries were prepared by immunoSEQ multiplex PCR; TCRdb keeps only in-frame clonotypes and omits some of them. Of hundreds of thousands of clones in the sample, 88% were seen once. This CDR3 comprises 13 residues. Germline V lookup: CDR1 WSHSY, CDR2 SAAADI. Trimming took 2 bases from V and 7 from J, leaving 11 bases between them. The origin of this receptor is a woman aged 55-75 years who had recovered from COVID-19. V is TRBV10-2 and J is TRBJ1-2; D gene ambiguous. The sample taken for sequencing was PBMCs or T cells enriched from blood (not recorded which). CDR3 nucleotide sequence: TGCGCCAGCAGTGAGCTGATTATCAGTGGCTACACCTTC. It specifies CASSELIISGYTF.